Sequencing of this T cell receptor beta chain was carried out in a study of CD8 T cells in Susac syndrome. The trim removed 5 bases at V and 8 bases at J, leaving 9 bases unmatched. CDR3 size: 13 residues. Germline lookup yields CDR1 SQVTM and CDR2 ANQGSEA. Reverse transcription of roughly 0.5 to 1 ug RNA was carried out with random hexamers. immunoSEQ multiplex PCR amplified TCR beta CDR3 across 54 Vbeta, 13 Jbeta. TCRdb re-derived calls from the immunoSEQ multiplex PCR reads in MiXCR, one entry per CDR3 protein. The sample has about 180,000 distinct CDR3 sequences, around 95% seen once; the top ten hold 0.15% to 0.2%. Findings and limits, study-wide: The study recognized that its TCR sequencing and HLA analysis covered a relatively small number of individuals.

This clonotype was seen once. What it recognizes is unknown. This chain connects TRBV29-1 to TRBJ2-1; 7 bases are shared with TRBD2. Input material: CD8+ T cells from PBMCs. The TCR originated in a human donor with multiple sclerosis. The CDR3 is CSVPAGISDEQFF. The CDR3 region has the DNA TGCAGCGTTCCAGCGGGAATAAGTGATGAGCAGTTCTTC.